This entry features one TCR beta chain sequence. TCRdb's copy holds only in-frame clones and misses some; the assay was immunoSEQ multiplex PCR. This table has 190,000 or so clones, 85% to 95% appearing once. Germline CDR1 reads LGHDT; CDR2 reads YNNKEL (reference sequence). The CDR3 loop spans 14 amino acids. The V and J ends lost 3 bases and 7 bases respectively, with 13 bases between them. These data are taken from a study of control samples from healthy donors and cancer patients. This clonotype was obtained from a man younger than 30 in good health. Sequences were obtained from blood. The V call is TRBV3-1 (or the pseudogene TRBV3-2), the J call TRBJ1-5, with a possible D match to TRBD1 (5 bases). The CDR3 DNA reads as TGTGCCAGCAGCCACGCCGCGGGGGGGCAGCCCCAGCATTTT. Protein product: CASSHAAGGQPQHF.